A selection of T cell receptor beta chains follows, all from one sample in a study of blood T cell repertoires in COVID-19. Measured with immunoSEQ multiplex PCR; TCRdb has only the in-frame clones, and not every one. The sample has fewer than 200,000 clones, about 85% seen once. The sample comprised peripheral blood. These receptor sequences come from a man aged 60-69 years who had recovered from COVID-19. Both conserved end residues are part of each CDR3. The order of the fields is V gene, CDR3 length, J gene, CDR3 protein.

v_gene: TRBV5-6; len: 15; j_gene: TRBJ1-5; CDR3aa: CASSLGGGVGQPQHF
v_gene: TRBV5-1; len: 15; j_gene: TRBJ2-1; CDR3aa: CASSYGQGAYNEQFF
v_gene: TRBV30; len: 14; j_gene: TRBJ1-3; CDR3aa: CAWSVRGGRDTIYF
v_gene: TRBV5-1; len: 13; j_gene: TRBJ1-1; CDR3aa: CASSLGRGTEAFF
v_gene: TRBV11-3; len: 15; j_gene: TRBJ2-5; CDR3aa: CASSFSARRGETQYF
v_gene: TRBV5-1; len: 15; j_gene: TRBJ2-1; CDR3aa: CASSSGTGRVNEQFF
v_gene: TRBV7-7; len: 16; j_gene: TRBJ2-3; CDR3aa: CASSRSLGGSTDTQYF
v_gene: TRBV6-5; len: 14; j_gene: TRBJ1-1; CDR3aa: CASKVDRGYSEAFF
v_gene: TRBV6-6; len: 16; j_gene: TRBJ1-5; CDR3aa: CASSYSRGQGHQPQHF
v_gene: TRBV29-1; len: 13; j_gene: TRBJ1-1; CDR3aa: CSVETGEDTEAFF
v_gene: TRBV15; len: 17; j_gene: TRBJ2-3; CDR3aa: CATSRVPRTAFTDTQYF
v_gene: TRBV24-1; len: 15; j_gene: TRBJ2-5; CDR3aa: CATRGRGAGQETQYF
v_gene: TRBV5-1; len: 14; j_gene: TRBJ1-1; CDR3aa: CASSLQGAGTEAFF
v_gene: TRBV6-5; len: 15; j_gene: TRBJ1-1; CDR3aa: CASSYGDRGNTEAFF
v_gene: TRBV7-8; len: 16; j_gene: TRBJ2-2; CDR3aa: CASSLAGGAGTGELFF
v_gene: TRBV14; len: 16; j_gene: TRBJ2-1; CDR3aa: CASSQEMRQGVDEQFF
v_gene: TRBV12-3/TRBV12-4; len: 13; j_gene: TRBJ2-7; CDR3aa: CASSLGPPYEQYF
v_gene: TRBV5-1; len: 16; j_gene: TRBJ2-3; CDR3aa: CASSVGLTGLADTQYF
v_gene: TRBV27; len: 13; j_gene: TRBJ1-1; CDR3aa: CASSLFPGTEAFF
v_gene: TRBV9; len: 16; j_gene: TRBJ2-1; CDR3aa: CASSPTSGGNYNEQFF
v_gene: TRBV5-5; len: 15; j_gene: TRBJ1-5; CDR3aa: CASSRTGDSNQPQHF
v_gene: TRBV30; len: 11; j_gene: TRBJ2-5; CDR3aa: CAWSVQQPQYF